The rows below give T cell receptor beta chains drawn from one sample of a study of shared clonotypes between healthy human individuals. Repertoires were generated with immunoSEQ multiplex PCR, while TCRdb's copy carries only in-frame clones and drops some. The sample yields around 530,000 clones, around three quarters seen once. Sequenced material: PBMCs. The origin of the receptors is a woman between 40 and 50 years old in good health. Some clones in this sample may be carry-over from other donors' samples. Each CDR3 is given with its conserved first and last residue. A D gene is named only where the DNA matches it firmly. Size is stated for part of the rows, as once, few or many counts, or as a class when the clone is expanded.

clone_size | d_call | j_call | v_call | cdr3_nt | cdr3_aa
- | TRBD1 | TRBJ1-1 | TRBV5-1 | TGCGCCAGCAGCTTATCCGGGACAGGGAGTGGCACTGAAGCTTTCTTT | CASSLSGTGSGTEAFF
- | TRBD1 | TRBJ2-7 | TRBV15 | TGTGCCACCAGCAGAGTCGGACAGGGCTACGAGCAGTACTTC | CATSRVGQGYEQYF
- | TRBD1 | TRBJ1-5 | TRBV5-8 | TGTGCCAGCAGCTCTACGGGACAGTACAATCAGCCCCAGCATTTT | CASSSTGQYNQPQHF
- | TRBD2 | TRBJ2-1 | TRBV5-1 | TGCGCCAGCAGCTCTTCTAGGACTAGCGGGGTGGAGCAGTTCTTC | CASSSSRTSGVEQFF
- | - | TRBJ1-1 | TRBV30 | TGTGCCTGGAGTGTAGGGACGGCCATAGGACCTGAAGCTTTCTTT | CAWSVGTAIGPEAFF
- | - | TRBJ2-3 | TRBV28 | TGTGCCAGCAGTACGGCGGGTACCGCTAGCACAGATACGCAGTATTTT | CASSTAGTASTDTQYF
- | TRBD1 | TRBJ1-2 | TRBV15 | TGTGCCACCAGCAGACCGGGACAGGCCCTTGAAGGCTACACCTTC | CATSRPGQALEGYTF
- | - | TRBJ2-7 | TRBV29-1 | TGCAGCGTTGAAGGGGCAGCCTACGAGCAGTACTTC | CSVEGAAYEQYF
once | - | TRBJ2-7 | TRBV29-1 | TGCAGCGTTGAAGATGGCACCTACGAGCAGTACTTC | CSVEDGTYEQYF
- | TRBD2 | TRBJ2-2 | TRBV5-3 | TGTGCCAGAAGCGAAAGACTAGCGGCAGTCACCGGGGAGCTGTTTTTT | CARSERLAAVTGELFF
- | - | TRBJ2-2 | TRBV10-3 | TGTGCCATCAGTTTTCGGTCGGTAACCGGGGAGCTGTTTTTT | CAISFRSVTGELFF
- | - | TRBJ2-1 | TRBV29-1 | TGCAGCGTCCAGGACCGTACTGGAAACAATGAGCAGTTCTTC | CSVQDRTGNNEQFF
- | TRBD2 | TRBJ2-1 | TRBV5-4 | TGTGCCAGCAGCCCCATGGGCGGGAGGAATTACAATGAGCAGTTCTTC | CASSPMGGRNYNEQFF
- | - | TRBJ2-5 | TRBV27 | TGTGCCAGCAGTCACAGACCAGGACAAGAGACCCAGTACTTC | CASSHRPGQETQYF
- | - | TRBJ2-7 | TRBV27 | TGTGCCAGCAGTTTAAAAGGGGGTGGCGGGACCTCCTACGAGCAGTACTTC | CASSLKGGGGTSYEQYF
once | - | TRBJ2-5 | TRBV5-8 | TGTGCCAGCAGCTTGGATGCGGGACAAGAGACCCAGTACTTC | CASSLDAGQETQYF
once | - | TRBJ1-2 | TRBV9 | TGTGCCAGCAGCGTTAGTATGGCGCAACCCTATGGCTACACCTTC | CASSVSMAQPYGYTF
- | - | TRBJ2-7 | TRBV11-2 | TGTGCCAGCAGCTTCGGGTATACCTCCTACGAGCAGTACTTC | CASSFGYTSYEQYF
- | - | TRBJ2-3 | TRBV13 | TGTGCCAGCAGCCCCCGTATGAGGCCCACAGATACGCAGTATTTT | CASSPRMRPTDTQYF
- | - | TRBJ2-6 | TRBV2 | TGTGCCAGCACTATAGACCGGGCCAACGTCCTGACTTTC | CASTIDRANVLTF
- | - | TRBJ2-7 | TRBV30 | TGTGCCTGGAGTGTACTTGGCAGGGACTACGAGCAGTACTTC | CAWSVLGRDYEQYF
- | - | TRBJ2-5 | TRBV14 | TGTGCCAGCAGCCAGGTTGGCTCTACCCAGTACTTC | CASSQVGSTQYF
- | TRBD1 | TRBJ2-1 | TRBV7-3 | TGTGCCAGCACCGAGGACAGGAGTTCAGCAAGGCAGTTCTTC | CASTEDRSSARQFF
- | - | TRBJ1-5 | TRBV29-1 | TGCAGCGCCGGGGGTACAGACAATCAGCCCCAGCATTTT | CSAGGTDNQPQHF
- | - | TRBJ2-3 | TRBV14 | TGTGCCAGCAGCCAAGATAACGCAGATACGCAGTATTTT | CASSQDNADTQYF
- | TRBD2 | TRBJ2-7 | TRBV6-1 | TGTGCCAGCAGTGAAAGGGGCGGGAGTAGTTCCTACGAGCAGTACTTC | CASSERGGSSSYEQYF
- | - | TRBJ2-5 | TRBV5-8 | TGTGCCAGCAGCCGGCTGGGGTACTTC | CASSRLGYF
few | TRBD2 | TRBJ2-7 | TRBV28 | TGTGCCAGCAGTTCTCCCTCACTAGCGGGAGGCGACGAGCAGTACTTC | CASSSPSLAGGDEQYF
- | - | TRBJ1-5 | TRBV14 | TGTGCCAGCAGCCAAAACAATCAGCCCCAGCATTTT | CASSQNNQPQHF
- | TRBD2 | TRBJ2-7 | TRBV28 | TGTGCCAGCTCCTCTCTGGGAGGGAGTAGGTACGAGCAGTACTTC | CASSSLGGSRYEQYF